This TCR beta chain was sequenced in a study of early stage breast cancer tumors. Study-wide points: Unsorted bulk genomic DNA sequencing lacked pairing and functional marker data. Tumors had approximately 2.5-fold higher T cell density than normal breast. Enriched TCRB sequences shared across patients were mostly commonly generated sequences. Blood repertoires resembled normal breast more than tumor.

To note about this clone: Its cognate antigen is unknown.

Some clones are missing from TCRdb's copy, which holds only in-frame ones; the method was immunoSEQ multiplex PCR. The sample carries 7,000 to 9,500 clones, about two thirds recorded once. The CDR3 extends over 14 amino acids. V was cut by 2 bases and J by 4 bases, with 8 bases left in between. Germline V gives CDR1 MDHEN, CDR2 SYDVKM. Specimen: normal breast tissue next to the tumor. The sequence was collected from a person between 55 and 69 years old with breast cancer. The chain uses TRBV28 and TRBJ1-4; no definite D call. The CDR3 DNA follows: TGTGCCAGCAGTTTAGGAGGAGTTAATGAAAAACTGTTTTTT. It translates to CASSLGGVNEKLFF.